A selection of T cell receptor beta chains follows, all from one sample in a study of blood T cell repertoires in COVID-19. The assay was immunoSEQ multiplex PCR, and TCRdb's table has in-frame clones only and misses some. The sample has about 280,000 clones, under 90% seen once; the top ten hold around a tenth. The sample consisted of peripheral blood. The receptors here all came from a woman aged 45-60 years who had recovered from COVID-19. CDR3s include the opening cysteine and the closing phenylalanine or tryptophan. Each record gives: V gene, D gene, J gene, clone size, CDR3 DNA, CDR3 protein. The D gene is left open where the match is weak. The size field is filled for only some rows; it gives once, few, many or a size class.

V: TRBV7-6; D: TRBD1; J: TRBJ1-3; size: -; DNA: TGTGCCAGCAGCCCGCTGCCCGGACAGGGACGAAACACCATATATTTT; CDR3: CASSPLPGQGRNTIYF
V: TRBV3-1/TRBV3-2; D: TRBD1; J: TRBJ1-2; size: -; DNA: TGTGCCAGCAGCCATATAACAGGGGGCAGCTATGGCTACACCTTC; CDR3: CASSHITGGSYGYTF
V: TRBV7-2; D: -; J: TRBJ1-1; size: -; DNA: TGTGCCAGCAGCTTATTCAGGGGCCGGGACACTGAAGCTTTCTTT; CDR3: CASSLFRGRDTEAFF
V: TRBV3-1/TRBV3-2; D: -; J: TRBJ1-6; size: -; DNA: TGTGCCAGCAGCCAACGGGGGGCACAAAACCACTTT; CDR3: CASSQRGAQNHF
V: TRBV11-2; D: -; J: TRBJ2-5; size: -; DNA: TGTGCCAGCAGCTTATGGGGACTGGGCAAAGAGACCCAGTACTTC; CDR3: CASSLWGLGKETQYF
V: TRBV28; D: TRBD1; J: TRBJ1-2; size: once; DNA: TGTGCCAGCAGTCAGACAGGGGACTATGGCTACACCTTC; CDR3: CASSQTGDYGYTF
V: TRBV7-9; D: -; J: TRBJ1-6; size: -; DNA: TGTGCCAGCAGCTTAGTAGGGGCTACCTATAATTCACCCCTCCACTTT; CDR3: CASSLVGATYNSPLHF
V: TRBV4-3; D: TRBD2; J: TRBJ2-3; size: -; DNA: TGCGCCAGCAGCTCTCCCTCCTTGAAGCGGGAGGCTAGCACAGATACGCAGTATTTT; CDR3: CASSSPSLKREASTDTQYF
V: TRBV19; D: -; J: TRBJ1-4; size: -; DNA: TGTGCCAGTAGCTTCAACCGTCCGGGGAGCGGAGAAAAACTGTTTTTT; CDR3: CASSFNRPGSGEKLFF
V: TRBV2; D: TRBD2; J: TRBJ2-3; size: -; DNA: TGTGCCAACAAGCGGGATAGCACAGATACGCAGTATTTT; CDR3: CANKRDSTDTQYF
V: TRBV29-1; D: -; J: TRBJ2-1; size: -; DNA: TGCAGCCTCAGGACTTCCTACAATGAGCAGTTCTTC; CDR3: CSLRTSYNEQFF
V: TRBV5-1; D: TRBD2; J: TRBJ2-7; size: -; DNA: TGCGCCAGCAGCTTGGCTCTACCGACTAGCGGCCACGAGCAGTACTTC; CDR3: CASSLALPTSGHEQYF
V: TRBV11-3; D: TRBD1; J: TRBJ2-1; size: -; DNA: TGTGCCAGCAGCCAGGGACAGGGTCCCTACAATGAGCAGTTCTTC; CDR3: CASSQGQGPYNEQFF
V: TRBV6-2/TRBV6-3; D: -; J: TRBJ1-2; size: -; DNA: TGTGCCAGCAGTTACGTGGGGGGTACCTATGGCTACACCTTC; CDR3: CASSYVGGTYGYTF
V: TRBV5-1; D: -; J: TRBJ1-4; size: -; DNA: TGCGCCAGCAGCCTGGGCGGGGCGACTAATGAAAAACTGTTTTTT; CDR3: CASSLGGATNEKLFF
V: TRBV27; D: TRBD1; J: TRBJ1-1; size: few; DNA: TGTGCCAGCAGGACCCGACAGGGAACAACTGAAGCTTTCTTT; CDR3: CASRTRQGTTEAFF
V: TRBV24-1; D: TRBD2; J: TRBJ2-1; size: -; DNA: TGTGCCACCAGTGGAAGCGGGAAAAGCTCCTACAATGAGCAGTTCTTC; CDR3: CATSGSGKSSYNEQFF
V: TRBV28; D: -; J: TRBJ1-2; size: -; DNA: TGTGCCAGCAGTCCGCCCACAGTCACTAACTATGGCTACACCTTC; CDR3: CASSPPTVTNYGYTF
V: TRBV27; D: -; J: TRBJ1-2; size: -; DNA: TGTGCCAGCAGTCTAGCCGCGCCTAACTATGGCTACACCTTC; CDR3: CASSLAAPNYGYTF
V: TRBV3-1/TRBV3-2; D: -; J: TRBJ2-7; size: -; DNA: TGTGCCAGCAGCCAAGAGTCCAGAACGGGGGAGCAGTACTTC; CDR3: CASSQESRTGEQYF
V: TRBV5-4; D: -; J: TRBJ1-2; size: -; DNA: TGTGCCAGCAGCTTGGCCCCCGACAGGCTCTATGGCTACACCTTC; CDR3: CASSLAPDRLYGYTF
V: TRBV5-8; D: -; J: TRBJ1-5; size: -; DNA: TGTGCCAGCACCTGGGGCGATCAGCCCCAGCATTTT; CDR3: CASTWGDQPQHF
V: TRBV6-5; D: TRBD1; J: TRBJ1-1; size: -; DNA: TGTGCCAGCAGTTACTCAACGGGACAGGGTAGGACTGAAGCTTTCTTT; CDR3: CASSYSTGQGRTEAFF
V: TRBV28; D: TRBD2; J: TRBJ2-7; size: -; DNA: TGTGCCAGCAGATCTCTAGCGGGGGTAGTCTACGAGCAGTACTTC; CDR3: CASRSLAGVVYEQYF
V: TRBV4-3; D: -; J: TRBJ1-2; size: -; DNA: TGCGCCAGCAGCCCACTAGGGGACGGGGGCTATGGCTACACCTTC; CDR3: CASSPLGDGGYGYTF
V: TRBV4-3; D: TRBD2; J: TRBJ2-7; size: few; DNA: TGCGCCAGCAGCCAAGATCGGACTAGCGGGATTCTCTCCTACGAGCAGTACTTC; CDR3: CASSQDRTSGILSYEQYF
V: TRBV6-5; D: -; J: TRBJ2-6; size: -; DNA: TGTGCCACCTCTCTCTCTGGGGCCAACGTCCTGACTTTC; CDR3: CATSLSGANVLTF
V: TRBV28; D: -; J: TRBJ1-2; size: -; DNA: TGTGCCAGCAAGGGGCAGGGGCGGGGGTATGGCTACACCTTC; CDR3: CASKGQGRGYGYTF
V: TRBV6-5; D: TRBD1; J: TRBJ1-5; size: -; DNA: TGTGCCAGCAGCTCTACAGGGGCCCGCAAGCCCCAGCATTTT; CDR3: CASSSTGARKPQHF
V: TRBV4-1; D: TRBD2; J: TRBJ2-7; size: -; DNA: TGCGCCAGCAGCCAGATAACTAGCGGGGGGGCCTACGAGCAGTACTTC; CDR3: CASSQITSGGAYEQYF
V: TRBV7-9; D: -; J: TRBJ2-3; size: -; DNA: TGTGCCAGCACCCCGCGCGATACGCAGTATTTT; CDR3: CASTPRDTQYF
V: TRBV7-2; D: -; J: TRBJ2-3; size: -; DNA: TGTGCCAGCAGATCGACTAGAATCGCGTTGGGAGATACGCAGTATTTT; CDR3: CASRSTRIALGDTQYF
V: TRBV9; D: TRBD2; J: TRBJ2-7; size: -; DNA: TGTGCCAGCAGCGTAGAGGTAGCGGGGGGCCCCCAAAACGAGCAGTACTTC; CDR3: CASSVEVAGGPQNEQYF